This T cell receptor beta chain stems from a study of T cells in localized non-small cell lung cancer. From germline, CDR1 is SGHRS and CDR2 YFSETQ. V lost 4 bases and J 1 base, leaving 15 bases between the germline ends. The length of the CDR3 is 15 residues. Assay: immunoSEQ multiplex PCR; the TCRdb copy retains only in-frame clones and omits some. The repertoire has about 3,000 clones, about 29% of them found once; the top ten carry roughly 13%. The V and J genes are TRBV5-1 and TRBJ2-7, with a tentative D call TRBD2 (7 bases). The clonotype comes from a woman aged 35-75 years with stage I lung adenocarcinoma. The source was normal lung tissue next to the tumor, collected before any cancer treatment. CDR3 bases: TGCGCCAGCAGCCCGGACGGGGGGCCTTCCTACGAGCAGTACTTC. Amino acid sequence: CASSPDGGPSYEQYF.